These 4 T cell receptor beta chains originate from one sample sequenced in a study of metastatic and nonmetastatic thyroid tumors. Patients had received no treatment of any kind before thyroid surgery. MiXCR re-clonotyped the PCR reads for TCRdb. The repertoire holds some 40,000 clones, with approximately 13% as singletons. The material sequenced was blood. These receptor sequences come from a female donor with papillary thyroid cancer or a benign thyroid nodule (not recorded which). Some clones in this sample may be carry-over from other donors' samples.

This clone has a count of ten or more. The chain recombines TRBV27 with TRBJ2-1, with a possible D match to TRBD2 (6 bases). The CDR3 loop spans 15 amino acids. Germline values: CDR1 MNHEY, CDR2 SMNVEV (reference sequence). V dropped 6 bases and J dropped 5 bases, with 17 bases sitting between them. CDR3 DNA sequence: TGTGCCAGCAGATTTTTTGGGACTGATAACAATGAGCAGTTCTTC. Translation: CASRFFGTDNNEQFF.

This clone has ten or more counts. The rearrangement uses TRBV29-1 and TRBJ2-7; 7 nucleotides match TRBD1. There are 17 residues in the CDR3. V shed 0 bases and J 1 base; nucleotides not matched to a gene: 12. Germline loops: CDR1 SQVTM, CDR2 ANQGSEA. CDR3 DNA sequence: TGCAGCGTTGAAGAAGGCTGGCAGGGGGAAGGTTCCTACGAGCAGTACTTC. This gives the protein CSVEEGWQGEGSYEQYF.

This clone was observed many times. J is TRBJ2-2 and V is TRBV11-3; D is perhaps TRBD1 (6 bases). Trimming cost V 4 bases and J 0 bases, with 6 bases left between them. Germline-derived CDR1 and CDR2 are SGHNT and YENEEA. The CDR3 extends over 14 amino acids. CDR3: CASSWDTNTGELFF. DNA for the CDR3: TGTGCCAGCAGCTGGGACACGAACACCGGGGAGCTGTTTTTT.

The table lists this clone with many counts. The V gene is TRBV3-1, the J gene TRBJ2-1; maybe TRBD1 (6 bases). This CDR3 has 13 amino acids. V shed 8 bases and J shed 6 bases, with 14 bases lying between them. Germline CDR1 is LGHDT and CDR2 is YNNKEL (reference sequence). In DNA, the CDR3 is TGTGCCAGCTGGGGGCAGGGAGTCAATGAGCAGTTCTTC. Translated, it gives CASWGQGVNEQFF.